The rows below give T cell receptor beta chains drawn from one sample of a study of Ad26.COV2.S vaccination and SARS-CoV-2 variants. Produced via immunoSEQ multiplex PCR; TCRdb's table is partial and in-frame only. The sample holds around 500,000 clones; roughly nine tenths are singletons and the top ten take 1.5% to 2%. Sequencing was performed on peripheral blood, taken in a trial of Ad26.COV2.S vaccine versus placebo. Receptor source: a person aged 18-65 years who received the Ad26.COV2.S COVID-19 vaccine or a placebo. Both conserved end residues are part of each CDR3. The D gene is left open where the match is weak. Rows may omit the clone size; those that give it use once, few, many or a size class.

j_call: TRBJ2-1; v_call: TRBV5-8; clone_size: .; d_call: .; cdr3_nt: TGTGCCAGCAGCTTGGTCGGCACTCCGAGCTCCTACAATGAGCAGTTCTTC; cdr3_aa: CASSLVGTPSSYNEQFF
j_call: TRBJ2-2; v_call: TRBV11-2; clone_size: .; d_call: .; cdr3_nt: TGTGCCAGCAGCTTGGGGCGCGGCACCGGGGAGCTGTTTTTT; cdr3_aa: CASSLGRGTGELFF
j_call: TRBJ2-4; v_call: TRBV7-9; clone_size: .; d_call: .; cdr3_nt: TGTGCCAGCAGCTTAGGACAGGGACTAGCCAAAAACATTCAGTACTTC; cdr3_aa: CASSLGQGLAKNIQYF
j_call: TRBJ2-1; v_call: TRBV11-2; clone_size: .; d_call: TRBD2; cdr3_nt: TGTGCCAGCAGCTTATCGGGACTAGCCAACCAGTTCTTC; cdr3_aa: CASSLSGLANQFF
j_call: TRBJ2-5; v_call: TRBV7-9; clone_size: .; d_call: .; cdr3_nt: TGTGCCAGCAGCCGCCAAGAGACCCAGTACTTC; cdr3_aa: CASSRQETQYF
j_call: TRBJ2-1; v_call: TRBV7-2; clone_size: .; d_call: .; cdr3_nt: TGTGCCAGCATCCGCCTAGCGCTTACATGGAATGAGCAGTTCTTC; cdr3_aa: CASIRLALTWNEQFF
j_call: TRBJ1-2; v_call: TRBV18; clone_size: .; d_call: TRBD1; cdr3_nt: TGTGCCAGCTCAACCCGAACGACAGGGGGCAACTATGGCTACACCTTC; cdr3_aa: CASSTRTTGGNYGYTF
j_call: TRBJ2-3; v_call: TRBV28; clone_size: .; d_call: .; cdr3_nt: TGTGCCAGCAGTTCGCCAATGGCATCCCTGAGCACAGATACGCAGTATTTT; cdr3_aa: CASSSPMASLSTDTQYF
j_call: TRBJ2-1; v_call: TRBV2; clone_size: .; d_call: TRBD2; cdr3_nt: TGTGCCAGCAGTGAAGCGCCTGCGGGGGGCCTTCAGAATGAGCAGTTCTTC; cdr3_aa: CASSEAPAGGLQNEQFF
j_call: TRBJ1-5; v_call: TRBV12-5; clone_size: many; d_call: TRBD1; cdr3_nt: TGTGCTAGTGCCCCCGGGGACACAGGGGTTAATACGCCCCAGCATTTT; cdr3_aa: CASAPGDTGVNTPQHF
j_call: TRBJ1-1; v_call: TRBV12-3/TRBV12-4; clone_size: .; d_call: .; cdr3_nt: TGTGCCAGCATCGGGTTGGAGAACACTGAAGCTTTCTTT; cdr3_aa: CASIGLENTEAFF
j_call: TRBJ2-6; v_call: TRBV18; clone_size: .; d_call: TRBD1; cdr3_nt: TGTGCCAGCTCACCGCAGACAGGGGCGATCTCTGGGGCCAACGTCCTGACTTTC; cdr3_aa: CASSPQTGAISGANVLTF
j_call: TRBJ2-6; v_call: TRBV18; clone_size: .; d_call: .; cdr3_nt: TGTGCCAGCTCCCCGGTTAGCGGCATATCTGGGGCCAACGTCCTGACTTTC; cdr3_aa: CASSPVSGISGANVLTF
j_call: TRBJ1-1; v_call: TRBV28; clone_size: .; d_call: TRBD1; cdr3_nt: TGTGCCAGCAGTTTATTAACAGGGGGCGACACTGAAGCTTTCTTT; cdr3_aa: CASSLLTGGDTEAFF
j_call: TRBJ1-1; v_call: TRBV5-8; clone_size: .; d_call: .; cdr3_nt: TGTGCCAGCAGCTGGAACCCATCAAATACTGAAGCTTTCTTT; cdr3_aa: CASSWNPSNTEAFF
j_call: TRBJ2-2; v_call: TRBV12-3/TRBV12-4; clone_size: .; d_call: .; cdr3_nt: TGTGCCAGCAGTTTAGTATCGGCCGGGGAGCTGTTTTTT; cdr3_aa: CASSLVSAGELFF
j_call: TRBJ2-1; v_call: TRBV6-5; clone_size: .; d_call: .; cdr3_nt: TGTGCCACCTACAGGGATGAGACCTACAATGAGCAGTTCTTC; cdr3_aa: CATYRDETYNEQFF
j_call: TRBJ2-7; v_call: TRBV5-5; clone_size: once; d_call: .; cdr3_nt: TGTGCCAGCAGCCCATGGACAGACTACGAGCAGTACTTC; cdr3_aa: CASSPWTDYEQYF
j_call: TRBJ2-7; v_call: TRBV6-5; clone_size: .; d_call: .; cdr3_nt: TGTGCCAGCAGTTATCCGGACAGCTACGAGCAGTACTTC; cdr3_aa: CASSYPDSYEQYF
j_call: TRBJ1-2; v_call: TRBV5-1; clone_size: .; d_call: .; cdr3_nt: TGCGCCAGCACCCCCAGGGATAGCTACACCTTC; cdr3_aa: CASTPRDSYTF
j_call: TRBJ2-7; v_call: TRBV10-2; clone_size: .; d_call: TRBD1; cdr3_nt: TGCGCCAGCAGAATAGCCGGGACAGGGGGCAGCAACGAGCAGTACTTC; cdr3_aa: CASRIAGTGGSNEQYF
j_call: TRBJ2-7; v_call: TRBV5-1; clone_size: .; d_call: .; cdr3_nt: TGCGCCAGCAGCTTGGTCGGTAGGGGCACCAACTACGAGCAGTACTTC; cdr3_aa: CASSLVGRGTNYEQYF
j_call: TRBJ1-3; v_call: TRBV6-6; clone_size: .; d_call: .; cdr3_nt: TGTGCCAGCAGATACAGGGACACCATATATTTT; cdr3_aa: CASRYRDTIYF
j_call: TRBJ2-3; v_call: TRBV10-3; clone_size: .; d_call: TRBD2; cdr3_nt: TGTGCCATCAGAGGGACTAGCGGGAGAGGAGTGCGCCCCGATACGCAGTATTTT; cdr3_aa: CAIRGTSGRGVRPDTQYF
j_call: TRBJ2-3; v_call: TRBV5-4; clone_size: .; d_call: TRBD2; cdr3_nt: TGTGCCAGCAGCTTGTGGCTAGCGGGGTCTGGGGATACGCAGTATTTT; cdr3_aa: CASSLWLAGSGDTQYF
j_call: TRBJ1-2; v_call: TRBV9; clone_size: .; d_call: TRBD1; cdr3_nt: TGTGCCAGCAGCGAAATGACAGGGGCGGTTTCTGGTGGCTACACCTTC; cdr3_aa: CASSEMTGAVSGGYTF
j_call: TRBJ1-5; v_call: TRBV6-1; clone_size: .; d_call: .; cdr3_nt: TGTGCCAGCAGTGGGGGTCGGGCAGTTTATAGCAATCAGCCCCAGCATTTT; cdr3_aa: CASSGGRAVYSNQPQHF
j_call: TRBJ1-1; v_call: TRBV5-5; clone_size: .; d_call: .; cdr3_nt: TGTGCCAGCCGAGGGAACACTGAAGCTTTCTTT; cdr3_aa: CASRGNTEAFF
j_call: TRBJ2-6; v_call: TRBV19; clone_size: .; d_call: .; cdr3_nt: TGTGCCAGTAGTATATCCGACAGACTCTCTGGGGCCAACGTCCTGACTTTC; cdr3_aa: CASSISDRLSGANVLTF
j_call: TRBJ2-1; v_call: TRBV12-3/TRBV12-4; clone_size: .; d_call: .; cdr3_nt: TGTGCCAGCAGGTCAAGCTACAATGAGCAGTTCTTC; cdr3_aa: CASRSSYNEQFF
j_call: TRBJ1-1; v_call: TRBV19; clone_size: .; d_call: .; cdr3_nt: TGTGCCACCAGGAAGAACAGGGAATGGGACACTGAAGCTTTCTTT; cdr3_aa: CATRKNREWDTEAFF
j_call: TRBJ1-2; v_call: TRBV28; clone_size: .; d_call: .; cdr3_nt: TGTGCCAGCCTGAATGGGAACTATGGCTACACCTTC; cdr3_aa: CASLNGNYGYTF
j_call: TRBJ2-5; v_call: TRBV15; clone_size: .; d_call: .; cdr3_nt: TGTGCCACCAGCAGAGGAATCGCAGGGGGGGAGACCCAGTACTTC; cdr3_aa: CATSRGIAGGETQYF
j_call: TRBJ1-2; v_call: TRBV5-8; clone_size: .; d_call: .; cdr3_nt: TGTGCCAGCAGCTTCCGGGACAATAAGGATGGCTACACCTTC; cdr3_aa: CASSFRDNKDGYTF
j_call: TRBJ2-7; v_call: TRBV5-6; clone_size: .; d_call: .; cdr3_nt: TGTGCCAGCAGCCCAGGGACAAGCCCCTACGAGCAGTACTTC; cdr3_aa: CASSPGTSPYEQYF
j_call: TRBJ2-7; v_call: TRBV7-5; clone_size: once; d_call: .; cdr3_nt: TGTGCCAGAAGCCCCCCGTTGTTTAGCGGCAGACCCTACGAGCAGTACTTC; cdr3_aa: CARSPPLFSGRPYEQYF
j_call: TRBJ2-7; v_call: TRBV3-1/TRBV3-2; clone_size: .; d_call: .; cdr3_nt: TGTGCCAGCAGCCCCCTAGCCCTACGGGGGAGTTACGAGCAGTACTTC; cdr3_aa: CASSPLALRGSYEQYF
j_call: TRBJ2-1; v_call: TRBV5-1; clone_size: .; d_call: TRBD2; cdr3_nt: TGCGCCAGCAGCTTGGAACCGGGAGGGCCCAATGAGCAGTTCTTC; cdr3_aa: CASSLEPGGPNEQFF
j_call: TRBJ1-2; v_call: TRBV5-1; clone_size: .; d_call: .; cdr3_nt: TGCGCCAGCAGTACAGATAACTATGGCTACACCTTC; cdr3_aa: CASSTDNYGYTF
j_call: TRBJ1-6; v_call: TRBV6-5; clone_size: .; d_call: .; cdr3_nt: TGTGCCAGCAGTTACTCGAATCGGGATAATTCACCCCTCCACTTT; cdr3_aa: CASSYSNRDNSPLHF
j_call: TRBJ1-5; v_call: TRBV28; clone_size: .; d_call: .; cdr3_nt: TGTGCCAGCAGTTCAGTGGCAAATTTGGGGAATCAGCCCCAGCATTTT; cdr3_aa: CASSSVANLGNQPQHF
j_call: TRBJ2-7; v_call: TRBV7-6; clone_size: .; d_call: TRBD2; cdr3_nt: TGTGCCAGCAGCCCCACTAGCGGGCTGAGGTACGAGCAGTACTTC; cdr3_aa: CASSPTSGLRYEQYF
j_call: TRBJ1-2; v_call: TRBV6-4; clone_size: .; d_call: TRBD1; cdr3_nt: TGTGCCAGCAGTGATGTTGCGGGACAGGGGGCGAGGGGCTACACCTTC; cdr3_aa: CASSDVAGQGARGYTF
j_call: TRBJ2-1; v_call: TRBV6-6; clone_size: .; d_call: .; cdr3_nt: TGTGCCAGCAGTAACTCCGGGGGTGGGAAGCACAATGAGCAGTTCTTC; cdr3_aa: CASSNSGGGKHNEQFF
j_call: TRBJ1-1; v_call: TRBV2; clone_size: once; d_call: TRBD1; cdr3_nt: TGTGCCAGCAGTTTGACAGGGGGTTCGGCTTTCTTT; cdr3_aa: CASSLTGGSAFF
j_call: TRBJ2-3; v_call: TRBV5-1; clone_size: .; d_call: TRBD1; cdr3_nt: TGCGCCAGCAGCTTGGGCGGGACAGGCTCCACAGATACGCAGTATTTT; cdr3_aa: CASSLGGTGSTDTQYF